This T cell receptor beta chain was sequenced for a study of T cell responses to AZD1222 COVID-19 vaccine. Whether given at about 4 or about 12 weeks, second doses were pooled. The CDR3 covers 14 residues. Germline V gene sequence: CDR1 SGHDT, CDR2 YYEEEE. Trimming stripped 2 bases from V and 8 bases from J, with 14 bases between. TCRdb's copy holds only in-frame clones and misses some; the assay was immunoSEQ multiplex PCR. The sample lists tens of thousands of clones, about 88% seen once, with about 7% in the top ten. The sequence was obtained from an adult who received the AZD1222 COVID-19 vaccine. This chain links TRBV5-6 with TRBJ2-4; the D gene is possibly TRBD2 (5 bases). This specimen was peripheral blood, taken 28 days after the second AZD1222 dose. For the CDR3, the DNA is TGTGCCAGCAGCTTCGACCACACGCGGGACATTCAGTACTTC. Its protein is CASSFDHTRDIQYF.